The present T cell receptor (beta chain) was sequenced within a study of regulatory T cells in long-lasting Graves disease. The time point here: newly diagnosed GD, antithyroid drugs for less than 3 months. The TCR library was made from RNA extracted from PBMCs. The CDR3 sequence is 16 residues long. The V gene's germline CDR1 is SGHVS and CDR2 FNYEAQ. Comment on this clonotype: A far larger clone is just one base off, so this is likely a read error.

Arm-PCR with iRepertoire HTBI primers amplified the CDR3 regions for these TCR beta libraries. TCRdb reprocessed the multiplex PCR reads with MiXCR, giving one entry per CDR3 protein. The data show around 470,000 distinct CDR3 sequences, with 12% to 15% seen just once and roughly 18% held by the top ten. These data also featured in a second study, about T cells in Graves' hyperthyroidism and ophthalmopathy.

The chain recombines TRBV7-6 with TRBJ2-1, with D perhaps TRBD1 or TRBD2 (5 bases each). The sample was peripheral blood mononuclear cells (PBMCs), taken at new diagnosis, from a patient treated with antithyroid drugs. The sequence was collected from a woman aged 45-60 years with Graves disease. The CDR3 loop is CAGSLTTGRVGNEQFF. Written as DNA, the CDR3 is TGTGCCGGCAGCTTAACGACGGGGCGGGTGGGAAATGAGCAGTTCTTC.